This T cell receptor beta chain was captured in a study of T cell changes during pregnancy in multiple sclerosis. CDR1 is SGHVS and CDR2 is FNYEAQ in the germline V gene. This CDR3 has 18 amino acids. J gave up 1 base and V 0 bases, and 10 bases lay outside the gene matches. Sequencing was performed with immunoSEQ multiplex PCR; in TCRdb, only in-frame clones are kept and a portion is missing. The table shows 95,000 to 110,000 clones, with just under 95% occurring only once. V gene TRBV7-6 combines with J gene TRBJ1-1; TRBD1 agrees at 8 bases. The sequences come from peripheral blood, collected in the third trimester of pregnancy. This TCR was sampled from a female donor in good health, enrolled as a control in a pregnancy study. CDR3 DNA sequence: TGTGCCAGCAGCTTAGCGCTGGAAGGCAGGGGGCGGAACACTGAAGCTTTCTTT. It yields the protein CASSLALEGRGRNTEAFF.